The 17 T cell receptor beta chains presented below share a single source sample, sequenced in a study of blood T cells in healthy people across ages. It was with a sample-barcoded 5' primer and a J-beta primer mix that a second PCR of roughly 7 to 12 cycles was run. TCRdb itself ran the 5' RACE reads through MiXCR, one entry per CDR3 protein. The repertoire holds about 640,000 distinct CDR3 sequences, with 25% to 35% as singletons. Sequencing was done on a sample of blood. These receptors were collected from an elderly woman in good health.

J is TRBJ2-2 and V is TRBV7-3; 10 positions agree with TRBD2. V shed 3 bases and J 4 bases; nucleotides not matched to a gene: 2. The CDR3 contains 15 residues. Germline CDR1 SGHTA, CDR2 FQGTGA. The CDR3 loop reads CASSFGTSATGELFF. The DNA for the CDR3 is TGTGCCAGCAGCTTCGGGACTAGCGCCACCGGGGAGCTGTTTTTT.

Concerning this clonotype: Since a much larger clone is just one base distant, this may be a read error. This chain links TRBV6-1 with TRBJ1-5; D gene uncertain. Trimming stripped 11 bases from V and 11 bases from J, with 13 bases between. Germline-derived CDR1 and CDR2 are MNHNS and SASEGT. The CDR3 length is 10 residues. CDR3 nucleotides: TGTGCCGCCGGAGGATGGTCCCAGCATTTT. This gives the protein CAAGGWSQHF.

The CDR3 DNA sequence: TGTGCCAGCAGCTTGGTACGGGGTGGCTACACCTTC. Amino acids: CASSLVRGGYTF. The chain has TRBV5-4 and TRBJ1-2; D is uncertain. The CDR3 runs 12 residues. Germline CDR1 and CDR2: SGHNT and YYREEE (reference sequence). V lost 0 bases to trimming and J lost 7 bases, with 7 bases between them.

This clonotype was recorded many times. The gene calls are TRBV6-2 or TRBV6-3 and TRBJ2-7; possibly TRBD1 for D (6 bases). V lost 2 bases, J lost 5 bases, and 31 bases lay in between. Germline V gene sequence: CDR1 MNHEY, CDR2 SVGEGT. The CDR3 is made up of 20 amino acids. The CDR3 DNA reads TGTGCCAGCAGTTACCTGACAGGATCTTCGGGTAGTCTGTCGGGGCACGAGCAGTACTTC. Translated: CASSYLTGSSGSLSGHEQYF.

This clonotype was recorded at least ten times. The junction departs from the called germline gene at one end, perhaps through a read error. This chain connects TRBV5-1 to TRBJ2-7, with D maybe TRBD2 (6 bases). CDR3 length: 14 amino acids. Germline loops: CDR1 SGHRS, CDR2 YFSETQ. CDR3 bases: TGTGCCAGCAGCCAAGGGCAGGGAGGATACGAGCAGTACTTC. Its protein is CASSQGQGGYEQYF.

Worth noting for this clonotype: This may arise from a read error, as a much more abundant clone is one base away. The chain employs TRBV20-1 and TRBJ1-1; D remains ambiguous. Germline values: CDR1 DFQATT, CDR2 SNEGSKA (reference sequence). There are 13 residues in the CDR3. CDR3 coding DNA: TGCAGTGCTAACTCCGGATTGAACACTGAAACTTTCTTT. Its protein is CSANSGLNTETFF.

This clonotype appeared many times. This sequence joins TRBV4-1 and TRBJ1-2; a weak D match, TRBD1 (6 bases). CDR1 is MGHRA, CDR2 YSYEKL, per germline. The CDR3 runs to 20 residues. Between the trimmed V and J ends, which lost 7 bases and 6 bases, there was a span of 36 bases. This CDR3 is CASTTPPGGKTGIPNDGYTF. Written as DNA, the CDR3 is TGCGCCAGCACCACTCCTCCGGGGGGCAAAACGGGGATACCTAATGATGGCTACACCTTC.

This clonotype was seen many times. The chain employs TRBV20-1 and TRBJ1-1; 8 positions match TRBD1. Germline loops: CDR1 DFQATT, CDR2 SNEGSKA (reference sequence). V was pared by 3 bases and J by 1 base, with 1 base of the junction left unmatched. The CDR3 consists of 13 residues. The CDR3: CSARGQANTEAFF. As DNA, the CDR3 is TGCAGTGCTAGGGGACAGGCGAACACTGAAGCTTTCTTT.

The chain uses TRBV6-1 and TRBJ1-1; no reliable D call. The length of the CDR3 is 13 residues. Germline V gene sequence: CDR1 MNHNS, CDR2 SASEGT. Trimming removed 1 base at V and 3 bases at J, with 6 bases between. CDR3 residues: CASSEVRDTEAFF. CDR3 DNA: TGTGCCAGCAGTGAAGTTAGGGACACTGAAGCTTTCTTT.

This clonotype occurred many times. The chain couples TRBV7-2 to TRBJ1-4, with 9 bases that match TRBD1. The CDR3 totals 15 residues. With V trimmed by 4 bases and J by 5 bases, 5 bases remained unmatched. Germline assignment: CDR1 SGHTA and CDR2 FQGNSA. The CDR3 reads CASSSSGTGNEKLFF. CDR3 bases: TGTGCCAGCAGCTCATCCGGGACAGGGAATGAAAAACTGTTTTTT.

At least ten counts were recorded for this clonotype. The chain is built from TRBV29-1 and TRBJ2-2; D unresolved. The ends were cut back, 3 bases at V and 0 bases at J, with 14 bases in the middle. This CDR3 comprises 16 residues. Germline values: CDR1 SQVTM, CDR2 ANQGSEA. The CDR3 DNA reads TGCAGCGTTGATATCGGCCGGTCTACGAACACCGGGGAGCTGTTTTTT. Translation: CSVDIGRSTNTGELFF.

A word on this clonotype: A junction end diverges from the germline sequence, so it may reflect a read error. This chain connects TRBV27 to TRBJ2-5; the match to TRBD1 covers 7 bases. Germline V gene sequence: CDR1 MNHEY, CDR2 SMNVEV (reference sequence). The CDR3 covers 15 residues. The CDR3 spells CANSPPPTGQETQYF. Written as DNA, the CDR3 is TGTGCCAACAGTCCTCCTCCGACAGGGCAAGAGACCCAGTACTTC.

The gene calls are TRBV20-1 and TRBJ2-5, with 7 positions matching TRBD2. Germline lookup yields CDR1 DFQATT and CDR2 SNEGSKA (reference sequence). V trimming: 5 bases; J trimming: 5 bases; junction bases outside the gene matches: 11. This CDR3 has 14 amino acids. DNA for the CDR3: TGCAGTGCTGGACCTCGGGACTATCGCGAGACCCAGTACTTC. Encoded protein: CSAGPRDYRETQYF.

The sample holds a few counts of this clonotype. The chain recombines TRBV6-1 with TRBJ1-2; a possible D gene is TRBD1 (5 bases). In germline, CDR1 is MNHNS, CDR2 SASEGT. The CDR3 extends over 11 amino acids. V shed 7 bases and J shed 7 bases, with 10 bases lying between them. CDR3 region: CASNEGVGYTF. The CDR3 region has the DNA TGTGCCAGCAACGAAGGGGTTGGCTACACCTTC.

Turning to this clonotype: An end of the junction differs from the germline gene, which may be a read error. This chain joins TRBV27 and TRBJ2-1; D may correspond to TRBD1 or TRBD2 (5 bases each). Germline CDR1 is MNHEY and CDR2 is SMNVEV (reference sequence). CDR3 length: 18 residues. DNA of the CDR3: TGTGCCAGCAGGCCGGGACGGGTCTTTGTTAGCTCCCACAATGAGCAGTTCTTC. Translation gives CASRPGRVFVSSHNEQFF.

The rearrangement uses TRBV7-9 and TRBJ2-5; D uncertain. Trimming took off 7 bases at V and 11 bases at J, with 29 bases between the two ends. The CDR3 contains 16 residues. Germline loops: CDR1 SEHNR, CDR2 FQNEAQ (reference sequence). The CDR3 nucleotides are TGTGCCAGCATTCTAAATCCGGTCCACCCATACAATGAGCAGTACTTC. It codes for CASILNPVHPYNEQYF. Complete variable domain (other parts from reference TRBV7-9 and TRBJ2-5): DTGVSQNPRHKITKRGQNVTFRCDPISEHNRLYWYRQTLGQGPEFLTYFQNEAQLEKSRLLSDRFSAERPKGSFSTLEIQRTEQGDSAMYLCASILNPVHPYNEQYFGPGTRLLVL.

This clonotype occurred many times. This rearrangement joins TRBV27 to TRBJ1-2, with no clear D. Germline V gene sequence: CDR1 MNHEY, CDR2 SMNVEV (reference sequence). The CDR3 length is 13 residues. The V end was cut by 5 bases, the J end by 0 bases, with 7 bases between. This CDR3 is CASSHAANYGYTF. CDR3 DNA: TGTGCCAGCAGTCATGCGGCTAACTATGGCTACACCTTC.